A single sample gave rise to the 6 T cell receptor beta chains below, sequenced in a study of control samples from healthy donors and cancer patients. Sequencing used immunoSEQ multiplex PCR; TCRdb keeps in-frame clones, though not all of them. The data show more than 95,000 clones, approximately 84% seen once. The sequencing sample was made of blood. The source of these receptors is a man between 18 and 29 years old in good health.

The gene calls are TRBV24-1 and TRBJ2-2; D gene uncertain. V was trimmed by 6 bases and J by 5 bases, leaving 9 bases between them. The germline CDR1 and CDR2 sequences are KGHDR and SFDVKD. This CDR3 has 13 residues. The CDR3 region has the DNA TGTGCCACCAGTACCATGGAGACCGGGGAGCTGTTTTTT. Its protein is CATSTMETGELFF.

This clone has just one count. The chain uses TRBV7-7 and TRBJ2-1; 11 positions match TRBD2. The germline V gene encodes CDR1 SSHAT and CDR2 FNYEAQ (reference sequence). This CDR3 comprises 16 residues. Germline trimming cut 1 base from V and 3 bases from J; bases unmatched to any gene: 2. This CDR3 reads CASSLDTSGSYNEQFF. CDR3 nucleotides: TGTGCCAGCAGCTTAGATACTAGCGGGAGCTACAATGAGCAGTTCTTC.

This clone has just a few counts. The J gene is TRBJ1-2, the V gene TRBV19, with D uncertain. Trimming took off 5 bases at V and 1 base at J, with 14 bases between the two ends. Germline lookup yields CDR1 LNHDA and CDR2 SQIVND (reference sequence). The CDR3 is made up of 15 amino acids. The CDR3 bases are TGTGCCAGTAGTGACCTAGGGCCCCTTAACTATGGCTACACCTTC. It specifies CASSDLGPLNYGYTF. Together with reference TRBV19 and TRBJ1-2, the CDR3 gives the full variable domain: DGGITQSPKYLFRKEGQNVTLSCEQNLNHDAMYWYRQDPGQGLRLIYYSQIVNDFQKGDIAEGYSVSREKKESFPLTVTSAQKNPTAFYLCASSDLGPLNYGYTFGSGTRLTVV.

V is TRBV30 and J is TRBJ2-7; 12 bases are shared with TRBD2. J was trimmed by 2 bases and V by 3 bases; bases with no gene match: 5. Germline CDR1 is GTSNPN and CDR2 is SVGIG (reference sequence). This CDR3 has 15 amino acids. The CDR3: CAWSPSGRAPYEQYF. Written as DNA, the CDR3 is TGTGCCTGGAGCCCTAGCGGGAGGGCCCCCTACGAGCAGTACTTC.

This chain joins TRBV7-7 and TRBJ2-1; 12 positions agree with TRBD2. V was clipped by 4 bases and J by 4 bases; unmatched bases: 5. Germline CDR1 reads SSHAT; CDR2 reads FNYEAQ (reference sequence). The CDR3 runs 16 residues. The CDR3 loop reads CASSSELAGGYNEQFF. CDR3 DNA sequence: TGTGCCAGCAGCTCAGAACTAGCGGGAGGTTACAATGAGCAGTTCTTC. Variable domain in full (rest from reference TRBV7-7 and TRBJ2-1): GAGVSQSPRYKVTKRGQDVTLRCDPISSHATLYWYQQALGQGPEFLTYFNYEAQPDKSGLPSDRFSAERPEGSISTLTIQRTEQRDSAMYRCASSSELAGGYNEQFFGPGTRLTVL.

The chain employs TRBV5-1 and TRBJ1-4; D call uncertain. V dropped 0 bases and J dropped 10 bases, with 13 bases sitting between them. Looked up from germline, CDR1 is SGHRS and CDR2 is YFSETQ. This CDR3 contains 14 residues. This CDR3 reads CASSLDGVAGKLFF. The CDR3 DNA is TGCGCCAGCAGCTTGGACGGCGTCGCTGGAAAACTGTTTTTT.